The 30 T cell receptor beta chains listed next were all sequenced from one sample in a study of blood T cell repertoires in COVID-19. Libraries were prepared by immunoSEQ multiplex PCR; TCRdb keeps only in-frame clonotypes and omits some of them. This sample has 300,000 to 350,000 clones, with 87% found just once. The sequenced sample consisted of peripheral blood. The receptors stem from a woman aged 45-65 years with COVID-19, enrolled during active disease.

The chain carries TRBV4-1 and TRBJ2-1, with TRBD2 identical over 9 bases. The germline V gene encodes CDR1 MGHRA and CDR2 YSYEKL. V lost 1 base and J lost 9; bases outside the gene matches: 10. There are 16 residues in the CDR3. The CDR3 loop reads CASSQVPSGIGGEQFF. CDR3 DNA sequence: TGCGCCAGCAGCCAAGTCCCTAGCGGGATAGGTGGTGAGCAGTTCTTC.

V is TRBV30 and J is TRBJ1-2, with 10 bases lining up with TRBD1. J was trimmed by 4 bases and V by 6 bases; bases with no gene match: 2. The germline V gene has CDR1 GTSNPN and CDR2 SVGIG (reference sequence). This CDR3 is built from 12 residues. For the CDR3, the DNA is TGTGCCTGCTGGACAGGGGGCTATGGCTACACCTTC. Translated: CACWTGGYGYTF.

The rearrangement joins TRBV7-3 to TRBJ2-1, with D possibly matching TRBD2 (5 bases). V was cut by 5 bases and J by 5 bases, with 10 bases left in between. The CDR3 sequence is 13 residues long. Germline CDR1 reads SGHTA; CDR2 reads FQGTGA. The DNA for the CDR3 is TGTGCCAGCAGCAGTACTAGAAACAATGAGCAGTTCTTC. Its protein is CASSSTRNNEQFF.

As DNA, the CDR3 is TGTGCCAGCTCACCGACGGCTTCCGGCGGGAGGGCCACTAGCTCTGGGGCCAACGTCCTGACTTTC. Translation gives CASSPTASGGRATSSGANVLTF. The chain is built from TRBV18 and TRBJ2-6, with 9 nucleotides matching TRBD2. This CDR3 spans 22 amino acids. Germline V gives CDR1 KGHSH, CDR2 LQKENI. V was clipped by 3 bases and J by 0 bases; unmatched bases: 18. The full variable domain, rest sourced from reference TRBV18 and TRBJ2-6, is NAGVMQNPRHLVRRRGQEARLRCSPMKGHSHVYWYRQLPEEGLKFMVYLQKENIIDESGMPKERFSAEFPKEGPSILRIQQVVRGDSAAYFCASSPTASGGRATSSGANVLTFGAGSRLTVL.

The V and J genes are TRBV12-3 or TRBV12-4 and TRBJ1-1; a weak D match, TRBD1 (6 bases). V was cut by 8 bases and J by 0 bases, with 10 bases left in between. The CDR3 length is 13 residues. CDR3 amino acids: CASQGPVNTEAFF. CDR3 coding DNA: TGTGCCAGCCAGGGGCCGGTGAACACTGAAGCTTTCTTT.

In this sample, this clone turned up a few times. This sequence joins TRBV6-5 and TRBJ1-5, with D possibly matching TRBD1 (5 bases). V shed 7 bases and J shed 0 bases, with 10 bases lying between them. CDR1 MNHEY and CDR2 SVGAGI come from the germline V gene. This CDR3 has 14 amino acids. The CDR3 reads CASTRGNSNQPQHF. CDR3 sequence (DNA): TGTGCCAGCACCCGGGGGAATAGCAATCAGCCCCAGCATTTT.

The chain employs TRBV30 and TRBJ1-2; D gene ambiguous. Deletions cut 2 bases from V and 0 bases from J, with 13 bases between. Per germline, CDR1 GTSNPN and CDR2 SVGIG (reference sequence). CDR3 length: 15 residues. The CDR3 loop is CAWSRRDQSNYGYTF. In nucleotides, the CDR3 is TGTGCCTGGAGTCGCCGGGATCAATCTAACTATGGCTACACCTTC.

The rearrangement joins TRBV5-1 to TRBJ2-5; TRBD2 matches at 14 bases. V was clipped by 2 bases and J by 2 bases; unmatched bases: 11. In germline, CDR1 is SGHRS, CDR2 YFSETQ. The CDR3 is 19 amino acids. As DNA, the CDR3 is TGCGCCAGCAGCTTTGGGACTAGCGGGAGTGGCGGGGAACAAGAGACCCAGTACTTC. Translation: CASSFGTSGSGGEQETQYF.

The chain employs TRBV19 and TRBJ1-2, with D uncertain. The V and J ends lost 7 bases and 4 bases respectively, with 16 bases between them. CDR1 and CDR2 (germline): LNHDA, SQIVND (reference sequence). The CDR3 loop spans 14 amino acids. The CDR3 DNA sequence: TGTGCCAGTACCTCGGGGTCAGCGGGCTATGGCTACACCTTC. This encodes CASTSGSAGYGYTF.

This clone was found a few times. The chain uses TRBV6-1 and TRBJ2-1, with TRBD1 matching over 8 bases. The germline V gene encodes CDR1 MNHNS and CDR2 SASEGT. The CDR3 totals 15 residues. The ends lost 1 base at V and 8 bases at J; junction bases unmatched: 7. CDR3 nucleotides: TGTGCCAGCAGTGAAGTTACAGGGGGAACGGATGAGCAGTTCTTC. It encodes CASSEVTGGTDEQFF.

The chain employs TRBV7-3 and TRBJ2-1; 10 nucleotides line up with TRBD1. The CDR3 consists of 17 residues. The V and J ends lost 4 bases and 7 bases, in that order; junction bases with no gene match: 13. The V gene's germline CDR1 is SGHTA and CDR2 FQGTGA. The CDR3 bases are TGTGCCAGCAGCTCCACCTTCAGACAGGGGGCTAGGAATGAGCAGTTCTTC. This encodes CASSSTFRQGARNEQFF.

The rearrangement uses TRBV7-9 and TRBJ2-2; 10 bases map to TRBD2. V lost 4 bases, J lost 6 bases, and 8 bases stayed unmatched. The CDR3 runs 16 residues. Germline loops: CDR1 SEHNR, CDR2 FQNEAQ (reference sequence). The CDR3 loop is CASSSPVAGGPGELFF. In DNA form, the CDR3 reads TGTGCCAGCAGCTCCCCGGTAGCGGGAGGTCCCGGGGAGCTGTTTTTT.

This chain connects TRBV5-1 to TRBJ1-2, with D possibly being TRBD1 (6 bases). Trimming removed 2 bases at V and 4 bases at J, with 15 bases between. Germline CDR1 SGHRS, CDR2 YFSETQ. This CDR3 spans 15 amino acids. The CDR3: CASSLAEGEVYGYTF. DNA for the CDR3: TGCGCCAGCAGCTTAGCAGAGGGGGAAGTCTATGGCTACACCTTC.

This chain uses TRBV5-4 with TRBJ2-1; D possibly corresponds to TRBD2 (7 bases). The germline V and J ends were trimmed by 3 bases and 1 base, with 20 bases remaining between them. CDR3 size: 18 residues. Germline loops: CDR1 SGHNT, CDR2 YYREEE (reference sequence). The CDR3 sequence is CASSSGGFGGGSYNEQFF. The CDR3 coding sequence is TGTGCCAGCAGCTCTGGGGGCTTTGGGGGAGGGTCCTACAATGAGCAGTTCTTC.

The chain is built from TRBV5-1 and TRBJ1-2, with TRBD1 matching 7 bases. The V and J ends lost 4 bases and 9 bases, in that order; junction bases with no gene match: 9. CDR1 and CDR2 from the germline V gene are SGHRS and YFSETQ. This CDR3 has 13 amino acids. The CDR3 bases are TGCGCCAGCAGCCCTCGACAGGGAACTAGCTACACCTTC. Translated, it gives CASSPRQGTSYTF.

This chain links TRBV11-2 with TRBJ2-1, with 8 bases matching TRBD2. The CDR3 extends over 18 amino acids. J lost 0 bases, V lost 4 bases, and 11 bases had no gene match. Germline CDR1 SGHAT, CDR2 FQNNGV. CDR3 DNA: TGTGCCAGCAGCTCCCAGGGTGGAGCGGGAGTCTCCTACAATGAGCAGTTCTTC. It specifies CASSSQGGAGVSYNEQFF.

The genes are TRBV6-5 and TRBJ1-2, with 8 bases identical to TRBD1. V dropped 8 bases and J dropped 3; count of bases not matched to a gene: 11. Per the germline V gene, CDR1 is MNHEY and CDR2 is SVGAGI. The length of the CDR3 is 15 residues. The CDR3 loop reads CASVNMAGGDYGYTF. CDR3 in DNA: TGTGCCAGCGTTAATATGGCAGGGGGCGACTATGGCTACACCTTC.

The chain combines TRBV27 with TRBJ2-5; D might be TRBD2 (5 bases). This CDR3 is built from 14 residues. Germline V gene lookup returns CDR1 MNHEY and CDR2 SMNVEV (reference sequence). The germline V and J ends were trimmed by 4 bases and 5 bases, with 14 bases remaining between them. In nucleotides, the CDR3 is TGTGCCAGCAGTTCCCGGACTCCGCGGGAGACCCAGTACTTC. This codes for CASSSRTPRETQYF.

The chain combines TRBV24-1 with TRBJ2-3; the D gene is possibly TRBD1 (6 bases). Germline V gene sequence: CDR1 KGHDR, CDR2 SFDVKD. CDR3 length equals 15 residues. V lost 1 base, J lost 1 base, and 8 bases lay in between. CDR3 bases: TGTGCCACCAGTGATTTCGAGGGGGGCACAGATACGCAGTATTTT. This codes for CATSDFEGGTDTQYF.

The chain carries TRBV21-1 and TRBJ2-1; the table's TRBD2 call for D was not verified on the DNA. TRBV21-1 is designated a pseudogene. The CDR3 sequence is 19 residues long. CDR3 sequence (DNA): TGTGCCAGCAGCCACCCGTCGACCCGCGGGGGGCGCTCCTACAATGAGCAGTTCTTC. Translated: CASSHPSTRGGRSYNEQFF.

The chain is built from TRBV25-1 and TRBJ2-3; a weak D match, TRBD2 (6 bases). The ends were cut back, 8 bases at V and 0 bases at J, with 15 bases in the middle. The length of the CDR3 is 15 residues. Germline V gene data show CDR1 as MGHDK and CDR2 as SYGVNS. Here the CDR3 DNA reads TGTGCCAGCCAACGACTAGGGACTAGCACAGATACGCAGTATTTT. It codes for CASQRLGTSTDTQYF.

The chain recombines TRBV7-9 with TRBJ1-1; D ambiguous. Between the trimmed V and J ends, which lost 5 bases and 3 bases, there was a span of 16 bases. This CDR3 is built from 15 residues. The V gene's germline CDR1 is SEHNR and CDR2 FQNEAQ (reference sequence). Written as DNA, the CDR3 is TGTGCCAGCAGCCCTTCAGGAGGTAGAGACACTGAAGCTTTCTTT. Translation gives CASSPSGGRDTEAFF. The variable domain in full, with the rest retrieved from reference TRBV7-9 and TRBJ1-1, is DTGVSQNPRHKITKRGQNVTFRCDPISEHNRLYWYRQTLGQGPEFLTYFQNEAQLEKSRLLSDRFSAERPKGSFSTLEIQRTEQGDSAMYLCASSPSGGRDTEAFFGQGTRLTVV.

J is TRBJ1-4 and V is TRBV6-5; 7 nucleotides agree with TRBD1. Germline V CDR1 and CDR2: MNHEY, SVGAGI. The CDR3 extends over 15 amino acids. Trimming removed 4 bases from V and 3 bases from J; junction bases left unmatched: 5. This chain's CDR3 is CASSFRGTANEKLFF. CDR3 nucleotides: TGTGCCAGCAGTTTTCGCGGGACAGCTAATGAAAAACTGTTTTTT.

The V gene is TRBV7-9, the J gene TRBJ2-7; 15 nucleotides match TRBD2. The CDR3 runs 18 residues. The V gene's germline CDR1 is SEHNR and CDR2 FQNEAQ (reference sequence). With 5 bases clipped from V and 0 bases from J, the junction kept 8 bases outside the gene matches. The CDR3 bases are TGTGCCAGCAGCCGGGGGACTAGCGGGAGGCCTTCCTCCTACGAGCAGTACTTC. Protein sequence: CASSRGTSGRPSSYEQYF. The variable domain in full, with the rest retrieved from reference TRBV7-9 and TRBJ2-7, is DTGVSQNPRHKITKRGQNVTFRCDPISEHNRLYWYRQTLGQGPEFLTYFQNEAQLEKSRLLSDRFSAERPKGSFSTLEIQRTEQGDSAMYLCASSRGTSGRPSSYEQYFGPGTRLTVT.

The chain is built from TRBV29-1 and TRBJ2-1; 11 positions agree with TRBD2. Trimming at V came to 4 bases and at J to 9 bases, leaving 2 bases not matched to a gene. Germline V gives CDR1 SQVTM, CDR2 ANQGSEA. This CDR3 has 12 residues. The CDR3 coding sequence is TGCAGCGTTGCACTAGCGGGAGTTGAGCAGTTCTTC. Translation: CSVALAGVEQFF.

The chain is built from TRBV19 and TRBJ1-2; D might be TRBD1 (6 bases). CDR3 size: 12 residues. Trimming pared 8 bases from V and 4 bases from J, leaving 11 bases between. The germline V gene encodes CDR1 LNHDA and CDR2 SQIVND (reference sequence). CDR3 amino acids: CASPTGVYGYTF. In DNA, the CDR3 is TGTGCCAGTCCGACAGGCGTCTATGGCTACACCTTC. The full variable domain, in which reference TRBV19 and TRBJ1-2 provide the parts outside the CDR3, is DGGITQSPKYLFRKEGQNVTLSCEQNLNHDAMYWYRQDPGQGLRLIYYSQIVNDFQKGDIAEGYSVSREKKESFPLTVTSAQKNPTAFYLCASPTGVYGYTFGSGTRLTVV.

The V gene is TRBV6-2 or TRBV6-3, the J gene TRBJ2-3; TRBD2 matches 13 bases. V lost 6 bases and J lost 3; bases outside the gene matches: 15. CDR1 and CDR2 (germline): MNHEY, SVGEGT. The CDR3 sequence is 19 residues long. CDR3 in DNA: TGTGCCAGCAGCCTACTACTAGCGGGAGGGCCTTTGAGTACAGATACGCAGTATTTT. Amino acid sequence: CASSLLLAGGPLSTDTQYF.

V is TRBV7-6 and J is TRBJ2-7; D perhaps matches TRBD2 (5 bases). Deletions cut 1 base from V and 3 bases from J, with 10 bases between. The length of the CDR3 is 14 residues. The germline V gene has CDR1 SGHVS and CDR2 FNYEAQ. CDR3 nucleotides: TGTGCCAGCAGCTTAGATCCGGCGGGCTACGAGCAGTACTTC. It specifies CASSLDPAGYEQYF.

The chain uses TRBV29-1 and TRBJ2-4; possible D gene TRBD2, 6 bases. Germline V gives CDR1 SQVTM, CDR2 ANQGSEA. The CDR3 consists of 13 residues. V lost 7 bases, J lost 2 bases, and 12 bases lay in between. The CDR3 sequence: CSAVGGTKNIQYF. The CDR3 nucleotides read TGCAGCGCGGTCGGGGGAACCAAAAACATTCAGTACTTC.

V is TRBV4-3 and J is TRBJ2-2; 9 bases are a match to TRBD2. Trimming at V came to 4 bases and at J to 5 bases, leaving 14 bases not matched to a gene. The CDR3 runs 18 residues. Germline CDR1 and CDR2: LGHNA and YSLEER. The CDR3, as DNA: TGCGCCAGCAGCCGGAGCTTGGCGGGAGGGCCTTCTACCGGGGAGCTGTTTTTT. It translates to CASSRSLAGGPSTGELFF.